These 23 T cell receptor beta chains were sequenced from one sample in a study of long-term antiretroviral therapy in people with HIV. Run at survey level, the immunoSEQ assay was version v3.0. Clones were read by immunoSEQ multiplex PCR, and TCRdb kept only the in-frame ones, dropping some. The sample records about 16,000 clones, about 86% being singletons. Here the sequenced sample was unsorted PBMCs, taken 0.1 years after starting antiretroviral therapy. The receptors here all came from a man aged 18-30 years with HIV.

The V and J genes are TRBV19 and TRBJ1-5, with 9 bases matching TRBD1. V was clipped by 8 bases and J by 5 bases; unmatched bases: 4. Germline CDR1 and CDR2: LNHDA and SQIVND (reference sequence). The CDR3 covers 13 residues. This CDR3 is CASHGTGYQPQHF. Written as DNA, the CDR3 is TGTGCCAGTCACGGGACAGGGTATCAGCCCCAGCATTTT. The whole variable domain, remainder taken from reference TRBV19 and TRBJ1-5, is DGGITQSPKYLFRKEGQNVTLSCEQNLNHDAMYWYRQDPGQGLRLIYYSQIVNDFQKGDIAEGYSVSREKKESFPLTVTSAQKNPTAFYLCASHGTGYQPQHFGDGTRLSIL.

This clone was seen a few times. As DNA, the CDR3 is TGTGCCAGCAGCTTAGCGTCCGCTAATCAGCCCCAGCATTTT. This codes for CASSLASANQPQHF. This chain joins TRBV7-9 and TRBJ1-5; D remains unclear. Germline V lookup: CDR1 SEHNR, CDR2 FQNEAQ (reference sequence). Trimming removed 0 bases from V and 4 bases from J, with 7 bases in between. This CDR3 region has 14 residues.

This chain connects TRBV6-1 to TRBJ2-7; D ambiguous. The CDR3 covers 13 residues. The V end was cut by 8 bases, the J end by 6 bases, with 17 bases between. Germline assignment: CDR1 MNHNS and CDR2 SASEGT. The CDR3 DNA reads TGTGCCAGCTCCCCCCTCTTCTCCACCGAGCAGTACTTC. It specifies CASSPLFSTEQYF.

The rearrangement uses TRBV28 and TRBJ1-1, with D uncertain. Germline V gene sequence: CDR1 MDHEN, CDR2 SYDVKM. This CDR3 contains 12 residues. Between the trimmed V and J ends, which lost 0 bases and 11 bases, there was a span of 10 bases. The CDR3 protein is CASSLWEAGAFF. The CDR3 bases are TGTGCCAGCAGTTTATGGGAAGCCGGGGCTTTCTTT.

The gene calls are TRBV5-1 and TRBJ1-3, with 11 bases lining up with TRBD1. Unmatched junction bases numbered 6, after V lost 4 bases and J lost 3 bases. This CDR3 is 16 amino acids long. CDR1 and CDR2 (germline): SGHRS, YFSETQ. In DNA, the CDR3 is TGCGCCAGCAGCCCGGGGACAGGGGGATTTGGAAACACCATATATTTT. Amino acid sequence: CASSPGTGGFGNTIYF.

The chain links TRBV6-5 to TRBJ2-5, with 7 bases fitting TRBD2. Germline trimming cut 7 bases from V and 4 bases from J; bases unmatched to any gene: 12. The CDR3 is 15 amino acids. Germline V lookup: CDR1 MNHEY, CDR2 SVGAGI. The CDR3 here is CASTPEGTNRETQYF. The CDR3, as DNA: TGTGCCAGCACCCCAGAGGGGACTAACAGAGAGACCCAGTACTTC.

CDR3 loop: CATSRDGGNRDEQFF. DNA for the CDR3: TGTGCCACCAGCAGAGATGGCGGCAATAGGGATGAGCAGTTCTTC. The chain uses TRBV15 and TRBJ2-1; no clear D gene. Per the germline V gene, CDR1 is LNHNV and CDR2 is YYDKDF (reference sequence). Trimming shortened V by 0 bases and J by 8 bases, and 14 bases separated the two germline ends. The CDR3 is 15 residues long.

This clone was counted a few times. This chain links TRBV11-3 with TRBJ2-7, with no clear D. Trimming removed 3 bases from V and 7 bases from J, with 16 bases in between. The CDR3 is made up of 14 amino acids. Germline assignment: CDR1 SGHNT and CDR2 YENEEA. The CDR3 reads CASSFSRRLGEQYF. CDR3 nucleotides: TGTGCCAGCAGCTTTTCCCGCAGGCTAGGGGAGCAGTACTTC.

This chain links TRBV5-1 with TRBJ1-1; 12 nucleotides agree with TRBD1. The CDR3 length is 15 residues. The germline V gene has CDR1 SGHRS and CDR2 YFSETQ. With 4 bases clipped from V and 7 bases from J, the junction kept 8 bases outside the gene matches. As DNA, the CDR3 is TGCGCCAGCAGCGGGGGACAGGGGGCCCCTTTTGAAGCTTTCTTT. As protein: CASSGGQGAPFEAFF. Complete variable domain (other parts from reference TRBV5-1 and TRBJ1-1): KAGVTQTPRYLIKTRGQQVTLSCSPISGHRSVSWYQQTPGQGLQFLFEYFSETQRNKGNFPGRFSGRQFSNSRSEMNVSTLELGDSALYLCASSGGQGAPFEAFFGQGTRLTVV.

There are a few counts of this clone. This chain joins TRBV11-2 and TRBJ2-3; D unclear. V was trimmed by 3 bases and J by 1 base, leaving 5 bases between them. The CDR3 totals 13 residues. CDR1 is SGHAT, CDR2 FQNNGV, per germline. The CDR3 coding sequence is TGTGCCAGCAGCTTCCAGGGCACAGATACGCAGTATTTT. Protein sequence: CASSFQGTDTQYF.

CDR3 sequence: CAWSGVRGRSTEAFF. The CDR3 nucleotides read TGTGCCTGGAGCGGGGTAAGAGGTCGGAGCACTGAAGCTTTCTTT. This chain joins TRBV30 and TRBJ1-1; D gene uncertain. There are 15 residues in the CDR3. The V and J ends lost 3 bases and 4 bases respectively, with 18 bases between them. Germline V gene sequence: CDR1 GTSNPN, CDR2 SVGIG (reference sequence).

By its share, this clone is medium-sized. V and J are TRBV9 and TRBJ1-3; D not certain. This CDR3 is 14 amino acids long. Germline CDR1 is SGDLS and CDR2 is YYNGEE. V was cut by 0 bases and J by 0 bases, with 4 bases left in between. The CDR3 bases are TGTGCCAGCAGCGTAGCTGGCTCTGGAAACACCATATATTTT. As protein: CASSVAGSGNTIYF.

This CDR3 is CASSLVGTGGEAFF. CDR3 in DNA: TGTGCCAGCAGCTTAGTGGGGACAGGGGGTGAAGCTTTCTTT. This chain uses TRBV7-2 with TRBJ1-1, with 11 nucleotides matching TRBD1. This CDR3 is built from 14 residues. Looked up from germline, CDR1 is SGHTA and CDR2 is FQGNSA. The trim removed 1 base at V and 7 bases at J, leaving 2 bases unmatched.

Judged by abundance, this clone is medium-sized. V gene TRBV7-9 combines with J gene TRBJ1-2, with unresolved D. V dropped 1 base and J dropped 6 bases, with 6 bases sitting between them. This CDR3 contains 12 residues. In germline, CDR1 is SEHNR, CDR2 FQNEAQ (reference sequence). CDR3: CASSLGGDGYTF. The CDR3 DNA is TGTGCCAGCAGCTTAGGAGGCGATGGCTACACCTTC.

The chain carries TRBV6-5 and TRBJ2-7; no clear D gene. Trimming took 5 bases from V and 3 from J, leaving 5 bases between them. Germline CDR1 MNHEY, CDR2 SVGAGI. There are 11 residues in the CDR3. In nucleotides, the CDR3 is TGTGCCAGCAGTAGTTACTACGAGCAGTACTTC. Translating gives CASSSYYEQYF.

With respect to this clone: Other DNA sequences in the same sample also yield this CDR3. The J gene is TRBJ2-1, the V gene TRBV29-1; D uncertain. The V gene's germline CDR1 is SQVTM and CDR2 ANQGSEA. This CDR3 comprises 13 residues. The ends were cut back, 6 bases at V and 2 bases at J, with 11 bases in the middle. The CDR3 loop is CSVDQVTYNEQFF. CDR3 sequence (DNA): TGCAGCGTAGACCAAGTCACCTACAATGAGCAGTTCTTC.

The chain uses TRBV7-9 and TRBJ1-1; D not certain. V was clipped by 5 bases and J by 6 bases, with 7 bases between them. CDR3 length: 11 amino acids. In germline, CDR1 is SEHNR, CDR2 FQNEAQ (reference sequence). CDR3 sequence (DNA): TGTGCCAGCAGCCGGACCGCTGAAGCTTTCTTT. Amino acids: CASSRTAEAFF.

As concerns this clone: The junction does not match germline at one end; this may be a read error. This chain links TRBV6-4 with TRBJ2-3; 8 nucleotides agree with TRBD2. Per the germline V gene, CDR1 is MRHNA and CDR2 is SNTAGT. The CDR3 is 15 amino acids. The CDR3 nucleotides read TGTGCCAGCAGTTACTCGGGGGGGGCGGGAGATACGCAGTATTTT. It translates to CASSYSGGAGDTQYF.

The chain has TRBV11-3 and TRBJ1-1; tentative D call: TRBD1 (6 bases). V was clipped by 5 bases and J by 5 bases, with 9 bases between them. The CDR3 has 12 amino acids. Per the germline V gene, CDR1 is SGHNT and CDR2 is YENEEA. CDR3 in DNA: TGTGCCAGCAGCCTGAGGGGGACTGAAGCTTTCTTT. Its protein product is CASSLRGTEAFF.

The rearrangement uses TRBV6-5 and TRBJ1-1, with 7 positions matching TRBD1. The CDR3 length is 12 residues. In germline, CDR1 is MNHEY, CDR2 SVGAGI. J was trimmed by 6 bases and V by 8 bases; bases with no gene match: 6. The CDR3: CASGQGGAEAFF. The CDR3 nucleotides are TGTGCCAGCGGGCAGGGGGGGGCTGAAGCTTTCTTT.

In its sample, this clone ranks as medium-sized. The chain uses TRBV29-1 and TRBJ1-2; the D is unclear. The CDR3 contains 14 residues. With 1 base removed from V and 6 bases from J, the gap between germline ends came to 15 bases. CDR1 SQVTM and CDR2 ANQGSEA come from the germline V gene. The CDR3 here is CSVEGGSWTNGYTF. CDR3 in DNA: TGCAGCGTTGAAGGCGGCAGTTGGACTAATGGCTACACCTTC.

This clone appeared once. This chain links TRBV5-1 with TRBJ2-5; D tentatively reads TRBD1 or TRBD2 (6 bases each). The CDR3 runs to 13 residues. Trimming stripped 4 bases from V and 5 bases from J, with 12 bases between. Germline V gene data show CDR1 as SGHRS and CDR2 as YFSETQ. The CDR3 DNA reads TGCGCCAGCAGCGTGACAGGAGGGGAGACCCAGTACTTC. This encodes CASSVTGGETQYF.

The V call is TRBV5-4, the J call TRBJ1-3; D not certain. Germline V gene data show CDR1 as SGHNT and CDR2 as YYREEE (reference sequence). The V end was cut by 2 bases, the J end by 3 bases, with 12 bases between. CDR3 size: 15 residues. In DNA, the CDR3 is TGTGCCAGCAGCTTTCGTGGGCTTGGTGGAAACACCATATATTTT. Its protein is CASSFRGLGGNTIYF.